Below, 3 T cell receptor beta chains from the same sample are listed, as sequenced in a study of T cells in Graves' hyperthyroidism and ophthalmopathy. It was RNA transcripts that yielded the amplified TCR beta CDR3 regions. A first-round RT-PCR of the TCR CDR3 used the HTBI primer set. Via MiXCR, TCRdb re-called the multiplex PCR reads, giving one row per CDR3 protein. The data contain more than 650,000 distinct CDR3 sequences, 12% to 15% of them seen just once; the ten biggest clones take up 10%. The sequencing sample was made of blood. The receptors stem from a woman under 30 with Graves' hyperthyroidism.

This clonotype showed up many times. This chain joins TRBV12-3 or TRBV12-4 and TRBJ2-3; D is perhaps TRBD1 (6 bases). V dropped 6 bases and J dropped 4 bases, with 23 bases sitting between them. The CDR3 runs 17 residues. The DNA for the CDR3 is TGTGCCAGCAGCTCACGTGGGGGTGAGCACAGGGCAGATACGCAGTATTTT. Its protein is CASSSRGGEHRADTQYF.

The chain has TRBV30 and TRBJ1-3; D remains unclear. Trimming took off 0 bases at V and 3 bases at J, with 3 bases between the two ends. CDR1 is GTSNPN and CDR2 is SVGIG in the germline V gene (reference sequence). The CDR3 has 12 amino acids. CDR3: CAWSVIGNTIYF. DNA of the CDR3: TGTGCCTGGAGTGTAATTGGAAACACCATATATTTT. The whole variable domain, filled in from reference TRBV30 and TRBJ1-3, reads SQTIHQWPATLVQPVGSPLSLECTVEGTSNPNLYWYRQAAGRGLQLLFYSVGIGQISSEVPQNLSASRPQDRQFILSSKKLLLSDSGFYLCAWSVIGNTIYFGEGSWLTVV.

This clonotype was counted between two and nine times. The chain is built from TRBV28 and TRBJ2-2; weak D call: TRBD2 (6 bases). Per germline, CDR1 MDHEN and CDR2 SYDVKM. The ends were cut back, 1 base at V and 6 bases at J, with 15 bases in the middle. This CDR3 has 16 amino acids. CDR3 DNA: TGTGCCAGCAGTTTATCTTACGGGGGTTTCTCCGGGGAGCTGTTTTTT. Protein product: CASSLSYGGFSGELFF.